The 4 T cell receptor beta chains below all came from one sample that was sequenced in a study of cytomegalovirus exposure and HLA in healthy donors. The PCR employed 60 Vbeta primers together with 13 Jbeta primers. The protocol was immunoSEQ multiplex PCR, while the TCRdb copy is restricted to in-frame clones and leaves out a portion. The sample contains some 160,000 clones, roughly 79% of which appear only once. The sequenced sample consisted of PBMCs. The receptors originated from a woman aged 25-40 years in good health and CMV-seronegative.

The chain recombines TRBV18 with TRBJ1-2; 11 bases align to TRBD1. V lost 3 bases and J lost 7; bases outside the gene matches: 4. The CDR3 extends over 14 amino acids. The germline CDR1 and CDR2 sequences are KGHSH and LQKENI. The DNA of the CDR3 is TGTGCCAGCTCACCGGACAGGGGGCTTATTGGCTACACCTTC. As protein: CASSPDRGLIGYTF.

The rearrangement joins TRBV10-2 to TRBJ1-1, with D unclear. Trimming cost V 0 bases and J 1 base, with 6 bases left between them. Germline V gives CDR1 WSHSY, CDR2 SAAADI. This CDR3 spans 14 amino acids. The chain's CDR3 is CASSESGGNTEAFF. As DNA, the CDR3 is TGCGCCAGCAGTGAGTCGGGAGGGAACACTGAAGCTTTCTTT.

In DNA form, the CDR3 reads TGTGCCAGCAGCTTGGTGCAGGGCCGCACAGATACGCAGTATTTT. Translating gives CASSLVQGRTDTQYF. The chain recombines TRBV5-8 with TRBJ2-3; TRBD1 is a possible D gene (5 bases). The CDR3 is made up of 15 amino acids. V was shortened by 0 bases and J by 1 base, with 9 bases between the two germline ends. The germline CDR1 and CDR2 sequences are SGHTS and YDEGEE.

This clone occurred a few times. This chain uses TRBV18 with TRBJ2-5; D gene unclear. This CDR3 has 16 residues. V lost 2 bases, J lost 2 bases, and 15 bases lay in between. Looked up from germline, CDR1 is KGHSH and CDR2 is LQKENI. The CDR3 here is CASSPWAESLQETQYF. CDR3 nucleotide sequence: TGTGCCAGCTCACCATGGGCCGAATCCCTTCAAGAGACCCAGTACTTC.